The 7 T cell receptor beta chains listed next were all sequenced from one sample in a study of blood T cell repertoires in COVID-19. The table came from immunoSEQ multiplex PCR; TCRdb's copy has only in-frame clones and leaves some out. The sample includes 55,000 or so clones, more than 75% of them seen just once. Sequenced material: peripheral blood. The receptor set was obtained from a man between 60 and 70 years old with active or convalescent COVID-19.

The chain is built from TRBV28 and TRBJ1-5; 7 nucleotides align to TRBD1. The length of the CDR3 is 15 residues. Germline trimming cut 6 bases from V and 2 bases from J; bases unmatched to any gene: 7. CDR1 and CDR2 (germline): MDHEN, SYDVKM. CDR3 residues: CASSRDRAGNQPQHF. CDR3 in DNA: TGTGCCAGCAGCAGGGACAGAGCGGGCAATCAGCCCCAGCATTTT.

This clone came up a few times. The V call is TRBV2, the J call TRBJ2-3, with 9 positions matching TRBD2. Germline CDR1 is SNHLY and CDR2 is FYNNEI. V shed 6 bases, J shed 0 bases, and the junction held 7 bases outside the gene matches. There are 16 residues in the CDR3. The CDR3 loop is CASSAAAGGSTDTQYF. In DNA, the CDR3 is TGTGCCAGCAGCGCCGCGGCGGGAGGGAGCACAGATACGCAGTATTTT. Using reference TRBV2 and TRBJ2-3 for the parts outside the CDR3, the full variable domain is EPEVTQTPSHQVTQMGQEVILRCVPISNHLYFYWYRQILGQKVEFLVSFYNNEISEKSEIFDDQFSVERPDGSNFTLKIRSTKLEDSAMYFCASSAAAGGSTDTQYFGPGTRLTVL.

V usage is TRBV28 and J usage is TRBJ1-3; D call uncertain. This CDR3 is built from 14 residues. Germline V gene data show CDR1 as MDHEN and CDR2 as SYDVKM. Deletions cut 6 bases from V and 0 bases from J, with 9 bases between. CDR3 in amino acids: CASRVQNSGNTIYF. The DNA of the CDR3 is TGTGCCAGCAGGGTACAGAACTCTGGAAACACCATATATTTT.

The chain couples TRBV3-1 (or the pseudogene TRBV3-2) to TRBJ1-3, with TRBD1 matching 7 bases. The CDR3 extends over 15 amino acids. J gave up 4 bases and V 4 bases, and 7 bases lay outside the gene matches. CDR1 LGHDT and CDR2 YNNKEL come from the germline V gene (reference sequence). As DNA, the CDR3 is TGTGCCAGCAGCCGGGACAGTCGGGGAGGAAACACCATATATTTT. It codes for CASSRDSRGGNTIYF.

The V and J genes are TRBV18 and TRBJ1-5; TRBD1 aligns across 9 bases. With 2 bases clipped from V and 5 bases from J, the junction kept 10 bases outside the gene matches. Looked up from germline, CDR1 is KGHSH and CDR2 is LQKENI. The CDR3 totals 17 residues. The chain's CDR3 is CASSPVFGTGIDQPQHF. CDR3 coding DNA: TGTGCCAGCTCACCAGTATTCGGGACAGGGATTGATCAGCCCCAGCATTTT.

This chain uses TRBV9 with TRBJ1-1; no clear D. Trimming removed 0 bases from V and 8 bases from J, with 14 bases in between. CDR1 and CDR2 from the germline V gene are SGDLS and YYNGEE. This CDR3 contains 14 residues. Written as DNA, the CDR3 is TGTGCCAGCAGCGTAGACCCGTCTCGGTGGGAAGCTTTCTTT. Its protein is CASSVDPSRWEAFF.

The V call is TRBV6-6, the J call TRBJ2-2; no clear D. The germline gives CDR1 MNHNY, CDR2 SVGAGI (reference sequence). The CDR3 loop spans 13 amino acids. V shed 8 bases and J shed 0 bases, with 7 bases lying between them. The CDR3 loop reads CASGPSNTGELFF. CDR3 sequence (DNA): TGTGCCAGCGGGCCCTCGAACACCGGGGAGCTGTTTTTT.